Detailed here is one TCR beta chain. Germline V gene sequence: CDR1 SGDLS, CDR2 YYNGEE. Trimming shortened V by 4 bases and J by 0 bases, and 26 bases separated the two germline ends. The CDR3 runs to 19 residues. The PCR used 60 Vbeta and 13 Jbeta primers. Using immunoSEQ multiplex PCR, the repertoire was profiled, and TCRdb retains in-frame clones only, with some absent. Of 100,000 to 130,000 clones listed, 77% are singletons. This record belongs to a study of cytomegalovirus exposure and HLA in healthy donors. Sequencing input: PBMCs. The TCR sequence derives from a male donor in good health and CMV-seronegative. The chain links TRBV9 to TRBJ2-7, with D perhaps matching TRBD2 (6 bases). The CDR3 reads CASSPMGGRGLDSSYEQYF. The DNA of the CDR3 is TGTGCCAGCAGCCCCATGGGAGGAAGGGGTCTGGATAGCTCCTACGAGCAGTACTTC.